Here is one T cell receptor (beta chain) with its context. This sample was included in a study of blood T cell repertoires in COVID-19. The overall study: Samples of COVID-19 (acute and convalescent) were obtained from the United States, Italy and Spain.

Method: immunoSEQ multiplex PCR; TCRdb's copy keeps in-frame clones and lacks some. The sample records fewer than 70,000 clones, around 92% being singletons. Germline V gene data show CDR1 as SGHTA and CDR2 as FQGTGA. The CDR3 length is 13 residues. The ends were cut back, 2 bases at V and 5 bases at J, with 6 bases in the middle. The gene calls are TRBV7-3 and TRBJ2-2, with no clear D. This receptor was identified in a man between 45 and 60 years old with active COVID-19. Sequenced input: peripheral blood. The CDR3, as DNA: TGTGCCAGCAGCTTAGAGCCTACCGGGGAGCTGTTTTTT. Encoded protein: CASSLEPTGELFF.